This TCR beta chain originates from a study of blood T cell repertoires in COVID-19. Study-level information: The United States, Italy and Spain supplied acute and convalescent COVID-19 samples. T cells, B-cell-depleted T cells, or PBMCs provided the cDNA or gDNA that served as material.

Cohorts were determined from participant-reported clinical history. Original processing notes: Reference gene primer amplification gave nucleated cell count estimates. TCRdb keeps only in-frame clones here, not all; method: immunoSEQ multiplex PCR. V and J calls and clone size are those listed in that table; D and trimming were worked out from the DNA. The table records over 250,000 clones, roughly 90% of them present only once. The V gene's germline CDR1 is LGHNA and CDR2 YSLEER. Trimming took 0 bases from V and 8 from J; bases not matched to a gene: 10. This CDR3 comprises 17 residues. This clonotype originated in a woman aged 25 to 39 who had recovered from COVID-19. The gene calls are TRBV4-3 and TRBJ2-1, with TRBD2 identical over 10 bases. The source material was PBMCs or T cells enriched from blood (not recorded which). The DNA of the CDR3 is TGCGCCAGCAGCCAAGACCCTAGCGGGGGAGACAATTATGAGCAGTTCTTC. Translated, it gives CASSQDPSGGDNYEQFF.